Listed below are T cell receptor beta chains from one sample, sequenced in a study of blood T cell repertoires in COVID-19. The method was immunoSEQ multiplex PCR; TCRdb's version includes in-frame clones alone and lacks a portion of them. The sample yields around 120,000 clones, roughly 85% seen once. Input material: peripheral blood. These receptors originate from a man between 25 and 39 years old with acute or convalescent COVID-19. Each CDR3 is given with its conserved first and last residue. A D gene is named only where the DNA matches it firmly.

J gene | D gene | V gene | CDR3 protein
TRBJ2-2 | NA | TRBV29-1 | CSVVVQGKENTGELFF
TRBJ1-1 | NA | TRBV9 | CASSVGGGSTEAFF
TRBJ1-2 | TRBD1 | TRBV18 | CASSPKLQGAFGGYTF
TRBJ2-1 | TRBD2 | TRBV19 | CASSIRREGHNEQFF
TRBJ1-5 | NA | TRBV20-1 | CSASPGGGGQPQHF
TRBJ1-1 | NA | TRBV4-3 | CASSQEIWGLGEAFF
TRBJ2-7 | TRBD1 | TRBV4-3 | CASSRDRGYEQYF
TRBJ1-5 | TRBD1 | TRBV5-5 | CASSSGTGRADQPQHF
TRBJ1-2 | NA | TRBV5-4 | CASSTPRGFAGYTF
TRBJ1-1 | NA | TRBV21-1 | CARKRDRENTEAFF
TRBJ1-6 | NA | TRBV3-1/TRBV3-2 | CASSQDRNSPLHF
TRBJ2-3 | TRBD2 | TRBV13 | CASSRGLAGGTDTQYF
TRBJ1-3 | TRBD1 | TRBV7-8 | CASSPGQGSSGNTIYF
TRBJ1-4 | NA | TRBV19 | CASSDFDEKLFF
TRBJ2-2 | NA | TRBV15 | CATSRDGGAGGELFF
TRBJ1-1 | TRBD1 | TRBV12-3/TRBV12-4 | CASSRTGTDEAFF
TRBJ1-2 | NA | TRBV27 | CASSLRGKANYGYTF
TRBJ2-4 | TRBD1 | TRBV19 | CASSIGPGQGAVKNIQYF
TRBJ2-5 | NA | TRBV20-1 | CSARHGETQYF
TRBJ1-1 | TRBD1 | TRBV27 | CASSRRTGDTEAFF
TRBJ2-1 | NA | TRBV4-1 | CASSQEVTFNEQFF
TRBJ2-3 | TRBD2 | TRBV7-2 | CASVPGLAGVTQYF
TRBJ1-3 | TRBD1 | TRBV23-1 | CASSQNRGPGNTIYF
TRBJ2-5 | TRBD2 | TRBV7-9 | CASSPLAGGSGRKTQYF
TRBJ2-7 | NA | TRBV11-2 | CASSFTQDSYEQYF
TRBJ1-6 | NA | TRBV25-1 | CASSPDRFNSPLHF
TRBJ2-7 | NA | TRBV18 | CASSPGGLSYEQYF
TRBJ2-3 | TRBD1 | TRBV28 | CASGPLRGRRTDTQYF
TRBJ2-5 | TRBD2 | TRBV6-5 | CASIERGAGETQYF
TRBJ1-5 | TRBD1 | TRBV5-5 | CASSLTGGGNQPQHF
TRBJ2-3 | NA | TRBV9 | CASSVATYTDTQYF
TRBJ2-7 | TRBD1 | TRBV23-1 | CASSQLRDRHYEQYF
TRBJ2-3 | NA | TRBV7-6 | CASSSGGTSTDTQYF
TRBJ2-7 | TRBD1 | TRBV10-3 | CATHGQGRLERGSYEQYF
TRBJ2-7 | TRBD1 | TRBV7-3 | CASSRDSSYEQYF
TRBJ2-1 | TRBD2 | TRBV27 | CASSLRAGGKNEQFF
TRBJ1-3 | TRBD1 | TRBV3-1/TRBV3-2 | CASSQYRGSGNTIYF
TRBJ2-1 | TRBD1 | TRBV4-1 | CASSQGTGDYNEQFF
TRBJ2-5 | NA | TRBV7-2 | CASSSRVQETQYF
TRBJ1-5 | NA | TRBV2 | CASSELQVSNQPQHF
TRBJ1-2 | NA | TRBV7-8 | CASSQNMGAMRQGYTF
TRBJ2-5 | TRBD1 | TRBV30 | CAWGTGGRRYF
TRBJ2-1 | TRBD1 | TRBV7-9 | CASSLSTGDNEQFF
TRBJ2-5 | TRBD2 | TRBV19 | CAASAGGMETQYF
TRBJ1-6 | TRBD1 | TRBV18 | CASSRDRESSPLHF
TRBJ1-4 | NA | TRBV15 | CATSRDVQIEKLFF
TRBJ2-7 | NA | TRBV7-9 | CASSFGTFYEQYF
TRBJ1-3 | TRBD1 | TRBV2 | CASSEGRGNSGNTIYF
TRBJ1-3 | NA | TRBV3-1/TRBV3-2 | CASSQVGRGSRNTIYF
TRBJ2-6 | TRBD2 | TRBV5-1 | CASSPGLAGNHAGANVLTF
TRBJ1-6 | TRBD1 | TRBV6-5 | CASSWGQGVNSPLHF
TRBJ1-1 | TRBD1 | TRBV11-3 | CASSSGTGLSGTFF
TRBJ2-5 | TRBD2 | TRBV5-1 | CASSFMGRAGVTEGTQYF